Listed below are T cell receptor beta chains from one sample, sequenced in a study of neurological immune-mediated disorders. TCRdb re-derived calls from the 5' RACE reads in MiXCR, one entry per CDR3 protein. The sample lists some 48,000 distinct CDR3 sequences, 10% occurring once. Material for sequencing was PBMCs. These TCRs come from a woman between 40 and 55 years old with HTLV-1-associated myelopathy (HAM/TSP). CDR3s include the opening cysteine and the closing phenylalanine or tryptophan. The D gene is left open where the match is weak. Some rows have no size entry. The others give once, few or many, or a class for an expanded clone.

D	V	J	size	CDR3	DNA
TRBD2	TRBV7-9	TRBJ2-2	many	CASSRPPGAGALLDTGELFF	TGTGCCAGCAGCCGCCCCCCAGGAGCGGGGGCCTTACTCGACACCGGGGAGCTGTTTTTT
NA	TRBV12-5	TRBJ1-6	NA	CASGTGLLALHF	TGTGCTAGTGGTACGGGCCTCCTGGCCCTCCACTTT
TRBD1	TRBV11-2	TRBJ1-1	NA	CASSATGGEAFF	TGTGCCAGCAGCGCCACAGGGGGTGAAGCTTTCTTT
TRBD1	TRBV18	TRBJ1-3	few	CASSPGQGAGNTIYF	TGTGCCAGCTCGCCGGGACAGGGCGCTGGAAACACCATATATTTT
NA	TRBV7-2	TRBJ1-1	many	CASSLRTVNTEAFF	TGTGCCAGCAGCTTGAGGACCGTGAACACTGAAGCTTTCTTT
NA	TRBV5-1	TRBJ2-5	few	CASSLAGSAVETQYF	TGCGCCAGCAGCTTGGCCGGGTCCGCTGTGGAGACCCAGTACTTC
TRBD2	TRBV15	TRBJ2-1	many	CATRPGNPGLVPYNEQFF	TGTGCCACCAGACCAGGGAATCCCGGACTAGTCCCCTACAATGAGCAGTTCTTC
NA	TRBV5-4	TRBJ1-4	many	CASRRTENEKLFF	TGTGCCAGCAGAAGGACAGAGAATGAAAAACTGTTTTTT
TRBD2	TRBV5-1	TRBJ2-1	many	CASSLTSGEWNEQFF	TGCGCCAGCAGCTTGACTAGCGGGGAATGGAATGAGCAGTTCTTC
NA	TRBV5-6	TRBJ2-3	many	CASSFTTDTQYF	TGTGCCAGCAGTTTTACCACAGATACGCAGTATTTT
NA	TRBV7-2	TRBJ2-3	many	CASSRGTSSTDTQYF	TGTGCCAGCAGCCGAGGTACCTCTAGCACAGATACGCAGTATTTT
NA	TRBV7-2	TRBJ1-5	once	CASSLAGGWGQSQHF	TGTGCCAGCAGCTTGGCTGGTGGGTGGGGTCAGTCCCAGCATTTT
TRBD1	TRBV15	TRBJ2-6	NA	CATSIGGGGANVLTF	TGTGCCACCAGCATAGGGGGCGGTGGGGCCAACGTCCTGACTTTC